The 18 T cell receptor beta chains below were found in one sample sequenced in a study of blood T cells in healthy people across ages. For the second PCR, which ran for about 7 to 11 cycles, a sample-barcoded 5' primer and a J-beta primer mix were used. MiXCR, applied by TCRdb to the 5' RACE reads, yields one record per CDR3 protein. Among about 1.8 million distinct CDR3 sequences listed, roughly 52% were seen once. Sequencing input: blood. The receptors were sampled from a middle-aged woman in good health.

In this sample, this clonotype turned up a few times. The gene calls are TRBV28 and TRBJ2-7; 11 bases map to TRBD2. V lost 10 bases, J lost 2 bases, and 4 bases stayed unmatched. This CDR3 region has 13 residues. Germline CDR1 and CDR2: MDHEN and SYDVKM. The CDR3: CAIAGGHTYEQYF. The CDR3, as DNA: TGTGCCATAGCGGGGGGGCACACCTACGAGCAGTACTTC.

A few counts support this clonotype. This chain links TRBV7-2 with TRBJ2-7; D ambiguous. The CDR3 totals 12 residues. CDR1 is SGHTA and CDR2 is FQGNSA in the germline V gene. Trimming cost V 2 bases and J 7 bases, with 9 bases left between them. For the CDR3, the DNA is TGTGCCAGCAGCTTAACGGCTGGTGAGCAGTACTTC. This gives the protein CASSLTAGEQYF.

The V gene is TRBV28, the J gene TRBJ2-7; 7 bases are a match to TRBD1. Germline V gene data show CDR1 as MDHEN and CDR2 as SYDVKM. This CDR3 is 15 amino acids long. V was clipped by 4 bases and J by 6 bases; unmatched bases: 12. CDR3 in amino acids: CASSSSHRGAPEQYF. CDR3 DNA sequence: TGTGCCAGCAGTTCATCGCACAGGGGAGCCCCCGAGCAGTACTTC.

V gene TRBV28 combines with J gene TRBJ1-2; no definite D call. This CDR3 is built from 13 residues. Germline V CDR1 and CDR2: MDHEN, SYDVKM. Trimming pared 7 bases from V and 7 bases from J, leaving 16 bases between. The CDR3 loop reads CASNPEGVFGYTF. The CDR3 DNA reads TGTGCCAGCAATCCGGAGGGAGTGTTTGGCTACACCTTC.

This clonotype has just a few counts. V is TRBV4-1 and J is TRBJ2-7, with a tentative D call TRBD1 (5 bases). With 0 bases removed from V and 5 bases from J, the gap between germline ends came to 14 bases. CDR1 and CDR2 from the germline V gene are MGHRA and YSYEKL. The CDR3 length is 15 residues. The DNA for the CDR3 is TGCGCCAGCAGCCAAGATGGGCAGGGCGACGACGAGCAGTACTTC. Residues: CASSQDGQGDDEQYF.

The chain couples TRBV27 to TRBJ1-2; 9 bases are a match to TRBD1. Germline V gene sequence: CDR1 MNHEY, CDR2 SMNVEV (reference sequence). This CDR3 region has 16 residues. J gave up 4 bases and V 3 bases, and 9 bases lay outside the gene matches. The CDR3 DNA reads as TGTGCCAGCAGTTTGGGATCGGACAGGGGAGTCTATGGCTACACCTTC. Translation: CASSLGSDRGVYGYTF.

The V and J genes are TRBV29-1 and TRBJ2-7; possible D gene TRBD2, 6 bases. TRBJ2-5 explains the end of the DNA better; the J call may be wrong. This CDR3 contains 14 residues. CDR1 SQVTM and CDR2 ANQGSEA come from the germline V gene. The CDR3 loop is CSVGRRAGGETQYF. The CDR3 nucleotides are TGCAGCGTTGGTAGGAGGGCTGGAGGAGAGACCCAGTACTTC.

This chain joins TRBV2 and TRBJ2-1; no clear D gene. CDR1 is SNHLY and CDR2 is FYNNEI in the germline V gene. The CDR3 length is 14 residues. Trimming pared 4 bases from V and 8 bases from J, leaving 15 bases between. CDR3 loop: CASSGTLRVYEQFF. CDR3 in DNA: TGTGCCAGCAGTGGGACCCTCCGGGTGTATGAGCAGTTCTTC.

The chain links TRBV28 to TRBJ2-1, with a tentative D call TRBD2 (6 bases). Trimming removed 4 bases from V and 9 bases from J, with 16 bases in between. The CDR3 runs 14 residues. Germline V gives CDR1 MDHEN, CDR2 SYDVKM. The CDR3: CASSSMQGRGEQFF. The CDR3 DNA sequence: TGTGCCAGCAGTTCCATGCAAGGGCGGGGTGAGCAGTTCTTC.

The chain joins TRBV19 to TRBJ2-1, with TRBD2 as a possible D gene (6 bases). The CDR3 runs 12 residues. CDR1 is LNHDA and CDR2 is SQIVND in the germline V gene (reference sequence). Trimming took off 2 bases at V and 12 bases at J, with 11 bases between the two ends. CDR3 residues: CASSIWGGAQFF. CDR3 coding DNA: TGTGCCAGTAGTATATGGGGAGGTGCGCAGTTCTTC.

About this clonotype: Mismatch with germline at one junction end may stem from a read error. The rearrangement uses TRBV7-2 and TRBJ1-1, with D possibly matching TRBD1 (6 bases). Germline V gene data show CDR1 as SGHTA and CDR2 as FQGNSA. CDR3 length: 16 residues. The CDR3 nucleotides read TGTGCCAGCAGCTTATTCTCCGGACAGACGAACGCTGAAGCTTTCTTT. Its protein product is CASSLFSGQTNAEAFF.

This clonotype was seen only a few times. This chain uses TRBV27 with TRBJ2-3, with D possibly TRBD1 on 6 matching bases. Germline CDR1 and CDR2: MNHEY and SMNVEV (reference sequence). Trimming left V 6 bases short and J 0 bases short, with 16 bases between. CDR3 length: 16 amino acids. The CDR3 DNA sequence: TGTGCCAGCAGGCGGACAGTTCATTCTAGCACAGATACGCAGTATTTT. This encodes CASRRTVHSSTDTQYF.

This clonotype has only a few counts. The V gene is TRBV7-2, the J gene TRBJ2-7; TRBD2 aligns across 8 bases. The ends lost 1 base at V and 2 bases at J; junction bases unmatched: 7. Per germline, CDR1 SGHTA and CDR2 FQGNSA. The CDR3 contains 16 residues. In DNA, the CDR3 is TGTGCCAGCAGCTTAGAGGGTAGCGGGGATCCCTACGAGCAGTACTTC. Amino acids: CASSLEGSGDPYEQYF.

V is TRBV20-1 and J is TRBJ2-7, with 8 bases fitting TRBD1. V lost 6 bases to trimming and J lost 3 bases; unmatched junction nucleotides: 7. The CDR3 consists of 13 residues. Germline V gene data show CDR1 as DFQATT and CDR2 as SNEGSKA (reference sequence). DNA of the CDR3: TGCAGTGCCCGACAGGGGTCGGGCTACGAGCAGTACTTC. Residues: CSARQGSGYEQYF.

The V call is TRBV6-2 or TRBV6-3, the J call TRBJ1-2; no clear D gene. CDR3 length: 13 amino acids. With 5 bases removed from V and 7 bases from J, the gap between germline ends came to 14 bases. CDR1 and CDR2 from the germline V gene are MNHEY and SVGEGT. CDR3 DNA sequence: TGTGCCAGCAGTGCCCGGGAACGAACTGGCTACACCTTC. Translated, it gives CASSARERTGYTF.

The chain uses TRBV11-1 and TRBJ2-4; 8 nucleotides agree with TRBD1. Germline loops: CDR1 SGHAT, CDR2 FQDESV (reference sequence). After removal of 5 bases from V and 5 bases from J, the junction contained 11 bases not matched to a gene. The length of the CDR3 is 16 residues. In DNA, the CDR3 is TGTGCCAGCAGCAATTCTCTACCGGGACAGGAAAACATTCAGTACTTC. It translates to CASSNSLPGQENIQYF. Full variable domain (remainder filled in from reference TRBV11-1 and TRBJ2-4): EAEVAQSPRYKITEKSQAVAFWCDPISGHATLYWYRQILGQGPELLVQFQDESVVDDSQLPKDRFSAERLKGVDSTLKIQPAELGDSAMYLCASSNSLPGQENIQYFGAGTRLSVL.

The chain joins TRBV6-5 to TRBJ2-7, with D perhaps matching TRBD1 (6 bases). The CDR3 totals 15 residues. Trimming removed 6 bases at V and 7 bases at J, with 22 bases between. Germline V lookup: CDR1 MNHEY, CDR2 SVGAGI. The CDR3 reads CASRPLDRRYNEQYF. As DNA, the CDR3 is TGTGCCAGCAGACCTCTTGACAGGCGGTACAATGAGCAGTACTTC.

This clonotype was seen a single time. The chain links TRBV4-1 to TRBJ2-3; TRBD2 matches at 11 bases. J gave up 6 bases and V 10 bases, and 9 bases lay outside the gene matches. Germline values: CDR1 MGHRA, CDR2 YSYEKL. This CDR3 is built from 14 residues. CDR3 in amino acids: CANRWTSGSDTQYF. CDR3 nucleotide sequence: TGCGCCAACAGATGGACTAGCGGGTCTGATACGCAGTATTTT.